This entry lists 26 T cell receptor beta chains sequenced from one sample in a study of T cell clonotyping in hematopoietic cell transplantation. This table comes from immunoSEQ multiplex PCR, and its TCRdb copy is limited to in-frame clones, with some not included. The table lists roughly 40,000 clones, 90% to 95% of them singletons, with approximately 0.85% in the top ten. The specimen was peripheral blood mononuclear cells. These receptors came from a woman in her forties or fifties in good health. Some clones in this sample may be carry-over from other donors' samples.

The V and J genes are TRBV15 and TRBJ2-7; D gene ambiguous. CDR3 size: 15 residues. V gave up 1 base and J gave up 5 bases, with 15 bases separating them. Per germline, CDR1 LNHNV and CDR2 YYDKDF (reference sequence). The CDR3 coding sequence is TGTGCCACCAGCAGAGTACGGTATGAGGCAAACGAGCAGTACTTC. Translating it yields CATSRVRYEANEQYF.

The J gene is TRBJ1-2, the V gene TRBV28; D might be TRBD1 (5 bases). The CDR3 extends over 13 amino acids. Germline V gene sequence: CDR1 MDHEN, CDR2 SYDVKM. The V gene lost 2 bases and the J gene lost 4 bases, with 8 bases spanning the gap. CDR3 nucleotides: TGTGCCAGCAGTTTACCCCAGGGCTATGGCTACACCTTC. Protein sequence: CASSLPQGYGYTF.

CDR3 region: CASSISRVGEAFF. DNA for the CDR3: TGTGCCAGTAGTATCAGCAGGGTCGGTGAAGCTTTCTTT. The chain links TRBV19 to TRBJ1-1, with D perhaps matching TRBD1 (5 bases). Trimming left V 3 bases short and J 7 bases short, with 12 bases between. There are 13 residues in the CDR3. The germline V gene has CDR1 LNHDA and CDR2 SQIVND (reference sequence).

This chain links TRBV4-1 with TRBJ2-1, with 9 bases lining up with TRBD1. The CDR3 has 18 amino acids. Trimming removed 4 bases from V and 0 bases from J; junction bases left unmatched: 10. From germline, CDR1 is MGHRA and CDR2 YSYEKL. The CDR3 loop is CASSLRTQGASSYNEQFF. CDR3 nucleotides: TGCGCCAGCAGCCTTCGGACACAGGGGGCAAGCTCCTACAATGAGCAGTTCTTC.

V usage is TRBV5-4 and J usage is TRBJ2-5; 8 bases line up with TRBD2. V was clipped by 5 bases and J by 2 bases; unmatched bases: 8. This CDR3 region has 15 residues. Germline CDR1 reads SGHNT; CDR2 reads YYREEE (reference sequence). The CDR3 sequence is CASSFRLAQQETQYF. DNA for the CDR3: TGTGCCAGCAGTTTTCGACTAGCGCAACAAGAGACCCAGTACTTC.

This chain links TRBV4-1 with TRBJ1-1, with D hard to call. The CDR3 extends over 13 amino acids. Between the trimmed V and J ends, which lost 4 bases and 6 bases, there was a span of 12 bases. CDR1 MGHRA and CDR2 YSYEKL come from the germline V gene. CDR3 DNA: TGCGCCAGCAGCCCGGGGAGAATGGCTGAAGCTTTCTTT. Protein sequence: CASSPGRMAEAFF.

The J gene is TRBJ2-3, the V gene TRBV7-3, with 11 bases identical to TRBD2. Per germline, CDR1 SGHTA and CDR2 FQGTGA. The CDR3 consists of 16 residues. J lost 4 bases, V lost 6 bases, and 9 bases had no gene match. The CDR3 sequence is CASSRSGGALSDTQYF. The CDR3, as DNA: TGTGCCAGCAGTCGTAGCGGGGGGGCCCTGTCAGATACGCAGTATTTT.

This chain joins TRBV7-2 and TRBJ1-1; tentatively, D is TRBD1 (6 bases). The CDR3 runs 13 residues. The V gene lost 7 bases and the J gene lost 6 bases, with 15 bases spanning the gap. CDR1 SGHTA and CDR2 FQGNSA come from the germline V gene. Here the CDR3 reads CASIPPTGSEAFF. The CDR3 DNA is TGTGCCAGCATTCCACCCACAGGGTCTGAAGCTTTCTTT.

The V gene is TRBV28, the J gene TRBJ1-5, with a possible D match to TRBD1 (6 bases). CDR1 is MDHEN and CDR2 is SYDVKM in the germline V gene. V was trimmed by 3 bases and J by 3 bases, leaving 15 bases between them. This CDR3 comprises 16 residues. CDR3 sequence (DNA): TGTGCCAGCAGTTTCGGGACAACCCCGGTCAATCAGCCCCAGCATTTT. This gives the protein CASSFGTTPVNQPQHF.

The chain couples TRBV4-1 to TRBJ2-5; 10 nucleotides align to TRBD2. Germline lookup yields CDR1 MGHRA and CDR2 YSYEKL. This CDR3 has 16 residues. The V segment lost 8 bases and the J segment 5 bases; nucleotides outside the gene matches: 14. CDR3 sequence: CASGRAGGPLRETQYF. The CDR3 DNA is TGCGCCAGCGGGAGAGCGGGGGGGCCGTTGAGGGAGACCCAGTACTTC.

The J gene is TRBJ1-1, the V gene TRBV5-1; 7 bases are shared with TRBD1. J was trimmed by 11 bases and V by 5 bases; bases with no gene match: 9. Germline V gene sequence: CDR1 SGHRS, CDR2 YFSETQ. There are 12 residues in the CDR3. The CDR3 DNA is TGCGCCAGCAGGCCCGACAGGGAGTCGGCTTTCTTT. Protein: CASRPDRESAFF.

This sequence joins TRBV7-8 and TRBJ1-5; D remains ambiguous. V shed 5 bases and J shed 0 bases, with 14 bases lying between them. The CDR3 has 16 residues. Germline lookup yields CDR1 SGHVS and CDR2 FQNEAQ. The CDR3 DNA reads TGTGCCAGCAGCGGTCCCTCGGTAGATAGCAATCAGCCCCAGCATTTT. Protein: CASSGPSVDSNQPQHF.

The CDR3: CASSLSSDSTDTQYF. The DNA of the CDR3 is TGTGCCAGTAGTTTATCTAGCGATAGCACAGATACGCAGTATTTT. V and J are TRBV19 and TRBJ2-3, with D perhaps TRBD2 (6 bases). V was pared by 5 bases and J by 0 bases, with 12 bases between. Germline CDR1 and CDR2: LNHDA and SQIVND (reference sequence). This CDR3 comprises 15 residues.

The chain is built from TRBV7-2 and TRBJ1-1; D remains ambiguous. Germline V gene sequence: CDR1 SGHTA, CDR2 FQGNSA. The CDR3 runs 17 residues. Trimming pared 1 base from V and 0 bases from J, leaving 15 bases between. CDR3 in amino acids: CASSLGTGDPMNTEAFF. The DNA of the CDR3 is TGTGCCAGCAGCTTAGGGACGGGAGACCCCATGAACACTGAAGCTTTCTTT. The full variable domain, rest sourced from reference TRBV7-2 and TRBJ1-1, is GAGVSQSPSNKVTEKGKDVELRCDPISGHTALYWYRQSLGQGLEFLIYFQGNSAPDKSGLPSDRFSAERTGGSVSTLTIQRTQQEDSAVYLCASSLGTGDPMNTEAFFGQGTRLTVV.

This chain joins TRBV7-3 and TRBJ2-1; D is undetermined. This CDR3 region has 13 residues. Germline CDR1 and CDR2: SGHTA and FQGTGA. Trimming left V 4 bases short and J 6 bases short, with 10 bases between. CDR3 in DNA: TGTGCCAGCAGCTCACTATACAGCAATGAGCAGTTCTTC. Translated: CASSSLYSNEQFF.

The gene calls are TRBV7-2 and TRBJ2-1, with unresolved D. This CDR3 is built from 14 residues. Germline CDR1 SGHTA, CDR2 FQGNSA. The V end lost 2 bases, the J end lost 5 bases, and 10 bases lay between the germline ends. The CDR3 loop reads CASSLNARDNEQFF. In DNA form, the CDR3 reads TGTGCCAGCAGCTTAAACGCCAGAGACAATGAGCAGTTCTTC. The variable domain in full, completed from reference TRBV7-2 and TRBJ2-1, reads GAGVSQSPSNKVTEKGKDVELRCDPISGHTALYWYRQSLGQGLEFLIYFQGNSAPDKSGLPSDRFSAERTGGSVSTLTIQRTQQEDSAVYLCASSLNARDNEQFFGPGTRLTVL.

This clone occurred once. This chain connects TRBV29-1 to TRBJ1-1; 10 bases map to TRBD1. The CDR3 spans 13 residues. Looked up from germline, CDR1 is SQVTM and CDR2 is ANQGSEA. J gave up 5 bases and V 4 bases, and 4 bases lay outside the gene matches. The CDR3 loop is CSVVRTGGTEAFF. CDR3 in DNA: TGCAGCGTTGTGAGGACAGGGGGGACTGAAGCTTTCTTT. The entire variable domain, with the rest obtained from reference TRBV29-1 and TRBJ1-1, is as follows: SAVISQKPSRDICQRGTSLTIQCQVDSQVTMMFWYRQQPGQSLTLIATANQGSEATYESGFVIDKFPISRPNLTFSTLTVSNMSPEDSSIYLCSVVRTGGTEAFFGQGTRLTVV.

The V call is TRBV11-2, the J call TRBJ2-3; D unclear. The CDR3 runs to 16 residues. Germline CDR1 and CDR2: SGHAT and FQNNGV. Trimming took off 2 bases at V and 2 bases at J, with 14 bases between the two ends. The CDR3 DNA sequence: TGTGCCAGCAGCTTACTATTAGACGGTGCCACAGATACGCAGTATTTT. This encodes CASSLLLDGATDTQYF.

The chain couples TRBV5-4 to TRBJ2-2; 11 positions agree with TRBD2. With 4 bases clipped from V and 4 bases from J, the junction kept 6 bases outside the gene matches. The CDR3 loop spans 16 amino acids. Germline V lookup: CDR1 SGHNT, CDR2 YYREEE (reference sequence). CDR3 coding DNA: TGTGCCAGCAGCCCCCGGACTAGCGGGTTCACCGGGGAGCTGTTTTTT. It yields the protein CASSPRTSGFTGELFF.

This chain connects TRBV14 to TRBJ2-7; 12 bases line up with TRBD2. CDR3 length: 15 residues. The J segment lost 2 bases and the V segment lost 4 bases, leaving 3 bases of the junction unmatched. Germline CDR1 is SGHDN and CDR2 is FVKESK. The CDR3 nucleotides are TGTGCCAGCAGCCGACTAGCGGGGGTCGCCTACGAGCAGTACTTC. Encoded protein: CASSRLAGVAYEQYF.

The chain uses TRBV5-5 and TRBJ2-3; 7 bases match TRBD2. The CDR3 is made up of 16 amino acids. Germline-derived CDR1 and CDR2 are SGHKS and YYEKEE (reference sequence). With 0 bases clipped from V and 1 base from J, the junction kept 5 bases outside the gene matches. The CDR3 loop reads CASSLDPSGGTDTQYF. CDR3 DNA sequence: TGTGCCAGCAGCTTGGACCCTAGCGGTGGCACAGATACGCAGTATTTT.

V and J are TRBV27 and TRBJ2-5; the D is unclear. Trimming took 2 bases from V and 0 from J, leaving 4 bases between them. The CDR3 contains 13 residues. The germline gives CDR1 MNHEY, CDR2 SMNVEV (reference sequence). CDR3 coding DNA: TGTGCCAGCAGTTTAGGATACCAAGAGACCCAGTACTTC. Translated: CASSLGYQETQYF.

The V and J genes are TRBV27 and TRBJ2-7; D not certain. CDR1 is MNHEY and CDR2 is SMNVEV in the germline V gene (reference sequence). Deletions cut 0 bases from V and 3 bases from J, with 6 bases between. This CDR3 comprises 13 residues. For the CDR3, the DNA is TGTGCCAGCAGTTTATCGGGCCACTACGAGCAGTACTTC. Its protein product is CASSLSGHYEQYF.

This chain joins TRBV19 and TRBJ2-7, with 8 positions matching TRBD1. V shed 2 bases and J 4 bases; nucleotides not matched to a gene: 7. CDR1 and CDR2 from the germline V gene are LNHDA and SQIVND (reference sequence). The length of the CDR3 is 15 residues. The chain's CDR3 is CASSIRQGAHYEQYF. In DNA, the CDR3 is TGTGCCAGTAGTATACGTCAGGGGGCCCATTACGAGCAGTACTTC.

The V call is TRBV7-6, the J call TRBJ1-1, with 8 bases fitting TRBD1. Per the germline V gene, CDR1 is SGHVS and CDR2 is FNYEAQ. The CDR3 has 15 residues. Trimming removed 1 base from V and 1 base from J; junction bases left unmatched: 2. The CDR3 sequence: CASSLVGQGNTEAFF. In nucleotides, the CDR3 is TGTGCCAGCAGCTTAGTTGGACAGGGGAACACTGAAGCTTTCTTT.

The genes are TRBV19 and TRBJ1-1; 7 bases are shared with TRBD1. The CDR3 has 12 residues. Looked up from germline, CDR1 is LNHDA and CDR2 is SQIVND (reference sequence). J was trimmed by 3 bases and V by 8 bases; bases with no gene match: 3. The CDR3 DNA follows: TGTGCCAGTCGACAGGGAGACACTGAAGCTTTCTTT. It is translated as CASRQGDTEAFF.